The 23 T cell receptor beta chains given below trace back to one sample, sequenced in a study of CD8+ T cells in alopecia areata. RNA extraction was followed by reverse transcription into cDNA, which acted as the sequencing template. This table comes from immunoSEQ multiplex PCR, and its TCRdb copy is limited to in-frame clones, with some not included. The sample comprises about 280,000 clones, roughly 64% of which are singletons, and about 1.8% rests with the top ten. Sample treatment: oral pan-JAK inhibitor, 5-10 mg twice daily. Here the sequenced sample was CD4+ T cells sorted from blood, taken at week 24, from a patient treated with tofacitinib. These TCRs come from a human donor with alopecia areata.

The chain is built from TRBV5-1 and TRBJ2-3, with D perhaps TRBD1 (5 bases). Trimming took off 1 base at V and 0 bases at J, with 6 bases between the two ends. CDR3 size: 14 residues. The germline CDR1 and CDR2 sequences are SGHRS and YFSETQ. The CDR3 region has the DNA TGCGCCAGCAGCTTGAAGGGGAGCACAGATACGCAGTATTTT. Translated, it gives CASSLKGSTDTQYF.

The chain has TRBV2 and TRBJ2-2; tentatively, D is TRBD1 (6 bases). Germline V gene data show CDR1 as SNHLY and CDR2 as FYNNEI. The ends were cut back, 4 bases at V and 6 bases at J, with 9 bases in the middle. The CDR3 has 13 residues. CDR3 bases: TGTGCCAGCAGTGCCCAGGGGCCCGGGGAGCTGTTTTTT. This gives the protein CASSAQGPGELFF.

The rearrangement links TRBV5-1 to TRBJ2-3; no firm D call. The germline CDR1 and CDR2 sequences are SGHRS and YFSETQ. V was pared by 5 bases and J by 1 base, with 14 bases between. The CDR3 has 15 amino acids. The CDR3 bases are TGCGCCAGCAGGGTTCGGGTGTCTGGCACAGATACGCAGTATTTT. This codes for CASRVRVSGTDTQYF.

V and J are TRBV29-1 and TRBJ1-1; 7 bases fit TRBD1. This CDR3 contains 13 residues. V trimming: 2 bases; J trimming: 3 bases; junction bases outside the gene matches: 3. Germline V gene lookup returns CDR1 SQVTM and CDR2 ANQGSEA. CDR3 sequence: CSVERGGYTEAFF. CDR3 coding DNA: TGCAGCGTTGAACGAGGGGGCTACACTGAAGCTTTCTTT.

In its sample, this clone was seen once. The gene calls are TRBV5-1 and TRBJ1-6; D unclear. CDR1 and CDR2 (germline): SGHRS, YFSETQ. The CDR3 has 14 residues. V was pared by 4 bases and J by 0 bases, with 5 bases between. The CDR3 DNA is TGCGCCAGCAGCCAGAGCTCCTATAATTCACCCCTCCACTTT. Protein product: CASSQSSYNSPLHF.

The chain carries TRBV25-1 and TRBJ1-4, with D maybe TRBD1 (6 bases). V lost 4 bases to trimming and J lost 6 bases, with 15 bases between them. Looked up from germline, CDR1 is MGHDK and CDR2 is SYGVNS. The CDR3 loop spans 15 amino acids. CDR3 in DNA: TGTGCCAGCAGTGCCCCGACGGAGGGGGATGAAAAACTGTTTTTT. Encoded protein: CASSAPTEGDEKLFF. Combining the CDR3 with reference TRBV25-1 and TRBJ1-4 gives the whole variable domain EADIYQTPRYLVIGTGKKITLECSQTMGHDKMYWYQQDPGMELHLIHYSYGVNSTEKGDLSSESTVSRIRTEHFPLTLESARPSHTSQYLCASSAPTEGDEKLFFGSGTQLSVL.

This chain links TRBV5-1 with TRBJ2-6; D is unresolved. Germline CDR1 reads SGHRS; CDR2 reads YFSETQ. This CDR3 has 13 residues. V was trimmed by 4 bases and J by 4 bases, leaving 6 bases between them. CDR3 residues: CASSPLGANVLTF. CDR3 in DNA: TGCGCCAGCAGCCCCCTCGGGGCCAACGTCCTGACTTTC. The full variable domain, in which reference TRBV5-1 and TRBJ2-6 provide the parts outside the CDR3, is KAGVTQTPRYLIKTRGQQVTLSCSPISGHRSVSWYQQTPGQGLQFLFEYFSETQRNKGNFPGRFSGRQFSNSRSEMNVSTLELGDSALYLCASSPLGANVLTFGAGSRLTVL.

CDR3 coding DNA: TGCGCCAGCAGCTCACGCCTAACTAGCAACGAGCAGTACTTC. This sequence encodes CASSSRLTSNEQYF. V gene TRBV5-1 combines with J gene TRBJ2-7, with a tentative D call TRBD2 (6 bases). From germline, CDR1 is SGHRS and CDR2 YFSETQ. The CDR3 loop spans 14 amino acids. The ends were cut back, 3 bases at V and 5 bases at J, with 15 bases in the middle.

CDR3 residues: CASSERPRPNYGYTF. The CDR3 nucleotides are TGTGCCAGCAGTGAGCGACCGCGACCTAACTATGGCTACACCTTC. V gene TRBV6-1 combines with J gene TRBJ1-2, with D unclear. CDR1 and CDR2 (germline): MNHNS, SASEGT. The CDR3 has 15 amino acids. V was pared by 3 bases and J by 0 bases, with 11 bases between.

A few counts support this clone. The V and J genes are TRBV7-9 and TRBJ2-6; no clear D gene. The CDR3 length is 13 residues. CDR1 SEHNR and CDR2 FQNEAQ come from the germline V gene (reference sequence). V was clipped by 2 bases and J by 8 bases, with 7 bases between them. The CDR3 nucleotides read TGTGCCAGCAGCTTATACAATACCAACGTCCTGACTTTC. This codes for CASSLYNTNVLTF.

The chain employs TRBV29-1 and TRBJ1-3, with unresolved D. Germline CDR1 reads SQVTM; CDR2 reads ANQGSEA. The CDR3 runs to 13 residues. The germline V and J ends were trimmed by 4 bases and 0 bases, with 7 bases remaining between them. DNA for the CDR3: TGCAGCGTTGGCGGAGACTCTGGAAACACCATATATTTT. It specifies CSVGGDSGNTIYF.

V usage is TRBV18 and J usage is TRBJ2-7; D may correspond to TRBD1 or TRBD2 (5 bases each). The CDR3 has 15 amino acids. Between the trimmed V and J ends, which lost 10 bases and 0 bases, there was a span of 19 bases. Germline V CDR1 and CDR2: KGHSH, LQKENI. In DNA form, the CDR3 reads TGTGCCACCCGCAAGGTGGCAGGGAGCTCCTACGAGCAGTACTTC. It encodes CATRKVAGSSYEQYF.

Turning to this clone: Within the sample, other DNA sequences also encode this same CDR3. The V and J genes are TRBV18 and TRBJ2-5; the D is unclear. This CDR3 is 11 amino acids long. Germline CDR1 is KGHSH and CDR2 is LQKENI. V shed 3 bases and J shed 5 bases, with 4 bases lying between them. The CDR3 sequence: CASSPGETQYF. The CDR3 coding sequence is TGTGCCAGCTCACCGGGCGAGACCCAGTACTTC.

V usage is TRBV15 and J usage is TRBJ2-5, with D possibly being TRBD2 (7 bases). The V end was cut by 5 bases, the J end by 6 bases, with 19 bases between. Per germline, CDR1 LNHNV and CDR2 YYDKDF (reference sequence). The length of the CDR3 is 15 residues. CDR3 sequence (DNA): TGTGCCACCAGCCCCGGGGGGCCCGTGGAAAAGACCCAGTACTTC. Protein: CATSPGGPVEKTQYF. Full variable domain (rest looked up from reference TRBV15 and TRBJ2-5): DAMVIQNPRYQVTQFGKPVTLSCSQTLNHNVMYWYQQKSSQAPKLLFHYYDKDFNNEADTPDNFQSRRPNTSFCFLDIRSPGLGDTAMYLCATSPGGPVEKTQYFGPGTRLLVL.

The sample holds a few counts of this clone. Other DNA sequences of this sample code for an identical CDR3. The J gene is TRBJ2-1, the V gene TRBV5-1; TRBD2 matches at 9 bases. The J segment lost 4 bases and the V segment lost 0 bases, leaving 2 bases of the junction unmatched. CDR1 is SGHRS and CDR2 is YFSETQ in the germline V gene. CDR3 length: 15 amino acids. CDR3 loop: CASSLASGVYNEQFF. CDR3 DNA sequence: TGCGCCAGCAGCTTGGCTAGCGGGGTTTACAATGAGCAGTTCTTC.

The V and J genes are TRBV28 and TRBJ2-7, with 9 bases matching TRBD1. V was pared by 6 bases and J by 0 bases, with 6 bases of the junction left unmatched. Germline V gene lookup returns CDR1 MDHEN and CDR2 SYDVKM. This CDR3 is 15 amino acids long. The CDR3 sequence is CASRPTGGSSYEQYF. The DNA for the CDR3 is TGTGCCAGCAGGCCGACAGGGGGGAGCTCCTACGAGCAGTACTTC.

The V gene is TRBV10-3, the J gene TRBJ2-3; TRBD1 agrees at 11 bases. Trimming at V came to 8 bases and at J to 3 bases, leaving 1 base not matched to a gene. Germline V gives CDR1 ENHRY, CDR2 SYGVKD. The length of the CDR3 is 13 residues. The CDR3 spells CAIGQGATDTQYF. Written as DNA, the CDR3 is TGTGCCATCGGACAGGGGGCAACAGATACGCAGTATTTT.

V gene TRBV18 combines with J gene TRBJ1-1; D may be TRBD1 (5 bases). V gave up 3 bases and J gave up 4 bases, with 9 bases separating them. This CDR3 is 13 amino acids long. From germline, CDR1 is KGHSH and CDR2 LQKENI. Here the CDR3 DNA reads TGTGCCAGCTCACCCTCAGGGAGCACTGAAGCTTTCTTT. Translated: CASSPSGSTEAFF.

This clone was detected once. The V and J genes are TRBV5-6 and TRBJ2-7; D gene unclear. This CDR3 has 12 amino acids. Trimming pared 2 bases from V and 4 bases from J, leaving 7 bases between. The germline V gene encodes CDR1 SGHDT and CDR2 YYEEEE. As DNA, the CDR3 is TGTGCCAGCAGCTTCCGCACATACGAGCAGTACTTC. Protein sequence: CASSFRTYEQYF. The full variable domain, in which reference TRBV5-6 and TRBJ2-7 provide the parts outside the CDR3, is DAGVTQSPTHLIKTRGQQVTLRCSPKSGHDTVSWYQQALGQGPQFIFQYYEEEERQRGNFPDRFSGHQFPNYSSELNVNALLLGDSALYLCASSFRTYEQYFGPGTRLTVT.

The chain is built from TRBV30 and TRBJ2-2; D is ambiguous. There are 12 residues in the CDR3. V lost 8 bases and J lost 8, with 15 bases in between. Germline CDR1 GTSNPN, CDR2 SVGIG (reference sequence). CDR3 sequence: CAQGRVSGELFF. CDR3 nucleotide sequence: TGTGCCCAAGGCCGGGTTTCGGGGGAGCTGTTTTTT.

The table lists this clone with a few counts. In nucleotides, the CDR3 is TGCGCCAGCAGCCAATCCGATAGGGGTAACTATGGCTACACCTTC. As protein: CASSQSDRGNYGYTF. The chain links TRBV4-1 to TRBJ1-2, with TRBD1 as a possible D gene (5 bases). CDR3 length equals 15 residues. Trimming took off 2 bases at V and 1 base at J, with 11 bases between the two ends. CDR1 and CDR2 from the germline V gene are MGHRA and YSYEKL.

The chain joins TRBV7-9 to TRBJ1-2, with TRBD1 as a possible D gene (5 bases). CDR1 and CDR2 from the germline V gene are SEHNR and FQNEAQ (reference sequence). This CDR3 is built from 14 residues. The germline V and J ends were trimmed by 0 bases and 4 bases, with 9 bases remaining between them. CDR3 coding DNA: TGTGCCAGCAGCTTAGCGGGACTGAGCTATGGCTACACCTTC. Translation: CASSLAGLSYGYTF.

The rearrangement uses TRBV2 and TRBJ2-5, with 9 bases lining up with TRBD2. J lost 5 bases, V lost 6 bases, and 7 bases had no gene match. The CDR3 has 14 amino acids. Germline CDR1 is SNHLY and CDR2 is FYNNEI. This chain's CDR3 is CASSTLSGGETQYF. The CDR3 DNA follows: TGTGCCAGCAGCACCCTGAGCGGGGGGGAGACCCAGTACTTC.